The 14 T cell receptor beta chains listed next were all sequenced from one sample in a study of beta chain features in type 1 diabetes. Antigen specificity for these receptors is unknown. General observations from the study: When Type 1 diabetes patients were examined, their TCRB CDR3s proved moderately but significantly shorter in all four CD4+ subsets.

Since all of the isolated RNA was reverse transcribed, expressed TCRB transcripts were what got sequenced. The assay was immunoSEQ multiplex PCR, and TCRdb's table has in-frame clones only and misses some. The sample has under 300,000 clones; about 11% are singletons. Material: naive CD4+ T cells from blood. The source of these receptors is a man younger than 45 with type 1 diabetes.

The chain couples TRBV7-3 to TRBJ2-2, with D possibly being TRBD2 (5 bases). V shed 5 bases and J shed 7 bases, with 14 bases lying between them. The germline gives CDR1 SGHTA, CDR2 FQGTGA. This CDR3 has 14 amino acids. In nucleotides, the CDR3 is TGTGCCAGCAGCCTACGGGGTTTAAACGGGGAGCTGTTTTTT. Encoded protein: CASSLRGLNGELFF.

A few counts support this clone. The V call is TRBV30, the J call TRBJ2-5; D not resolved. V gave up 0 bases and J gave up 1 base, with 6 bases separating them. The CDR3 has 13 residues. Germline V gene sequence: CDR1 GTSNPN, CDR2 SVGIG (reference sequence). In nucleotides, the CDR3 is TGTGCCTGGAGTGTAGCCCTCCAAGAGACCCAGTACTTC. Residues: CAWSVALQETQYF.

The chain couples TRBV5-1 to TRBJ2-1, with a possible D match to TRBD1 (5 bases). CDR1 SGHRS and CDR2 YFSETQ come from the germline V gene. Trimming shortened V by 3 bases and J by 10 bases, and 14 bases separated the two germline ends. The CDR3 runs 13 residues. This CDR3 is CASSSLRGNEQFF. The CDR3 DNA is TGCGCCAGCAGCTCCCTAAGGGGAAACGAGCAGTTCTTC. The whole variable domain, filled in from reference TRBV5-1 and TRBJ2-1, reads KAGVTQTPRYLIKTRGQQVTLSCSPISGHRSVSWYQQTPGQGLQFLFEYFSETQRNKGNFPGRFSGRQFSNSRSEMNVSTLELGDSALYLCASSSLRGNEQFFGPGTRLTVL.

This clone has more than one count but fewer than ten. The chain carries TRBV9 and TRBJ1-6; D possibly corresponds to TRBD1 (5 bases). Germline loops: CDR1 SGDLS, CDR2 YYNGEE. V was cut by 2 bases and J by 10 bases, with 10 bases left in between. The CDR3 is made up of 13 amino acids. The CDR3 here is CASSVGGSSPLHF. CDR3 DNA: TGTGCCAGCAGCGTGGGGGGGAGCTCACCCCTCCACTTT.

This clone turned up a few times. This CDR3 is also generated by other DNA sequences in the sample. The J gene is TRBJ1-2, the V gene TRBV7-2; 8 positions match TRBD1. V shed 6 bases and J 5 bases; nucleotides not matched to a gene: 5. The CDR3 spans 13 residues. Germline CDR1 reads SGHTA; CDR2 reads FQGNSA. The chain's CDR3 is CASSSGQGYGYTF. The CDR3 nucleotides read TGTGCCAGCAGTAGCGGACAGGGATATGGCTACACCTTC.

The chain employs TRBV11-2 and TRBJ2-5; TRBD2 matches 8 bases. The CDR3 covers 15 residues. In germline, CDR1 is SGHAT, CDR2 FQNNGV. Trimming took 1 base from V and 4 from J; bases not matched to a gene: 5. CDR3 bases: TGTGCCAGCAGCTTAGGGCGGGGGGCCGGAGAGACCCAGTACTTC. Translated, it gives CASSLGRGAGETQYF.

V usage is TRBV7-2 and J usage is TRBJ2-5, with D possibly matching TRBD2 (5 bases). This CDR3 is built from 13 residues. V gave up 3 bases and J gave up 4 bases, with 9 bases separating them. CDR1 and CDR2 (germline): SGHTA, FQGNSA. The CDR3 nucleotides are TGTGCCAGCAGCTTGGGAGCCTTAGAGACCCAGTACTTC. This encodes CASSLGALETQYF.

This sequence joins TRBV5-1 and TRBJ1-5, with no clear D. The CDR3 is 15 amino acids. The germline gives CDR1 SGHRS, CDR2 YFSETQ. V was clipped by 2 bases and J by 2 bases, with 11 bases between them. The CDR3 region has the DNA TGCGCCAGCAGCTTCACCGGTATGGGCAATCAGCCCCAGCATTTT. This translates into CASSFTGMGNQPQHF.

V is TRBV19 and J is TRBJ1-5; D is possibly TRBD1 (5 bases). Germline V lookup: CDR1 LNHDA, CDR2 SQIVND (reference sequence). The CDR3 spans 14 residues. V was clipped by 6 bases and J by 5 bases, with 14 bases between them. CDR3 nucleotide sequence: TGTGCCAGTAGGGGCAGTTGGGGGGATCAGCCCCAGCATTTT. This codes for CASRGSWGDQPQHF.

The V and J genes are TRBV19 and TRBJ1-5; no clear D gene. CDR1 LNHDA and CDR2 SQIVND come from the germline V gene (reference sequence). Trimming removed 3 bases at V and 3 bases at J, with 6 bases between. The CDR3 totals 13 residues. The CDR3 spells CASSIHNNQPQHF. In nucleotides, the CDR3 is TGTGCCAGTAGTATCCACAACAATCAGCCCCAGCATTTT.

The genes are TRBV5-1 and TRBJ1-6; 7 bases line up with TRBD1. This CDR3 region has 16 residues. V was pared by 0 bases and J by 8 bases, with 8 bases of the junction left unmatched. Germline CDR1 reads SGHRS; CDR2 reads YFSETQ. The CDR3 reads CASSLVPGQQYSPLHF. The CDR3 region has the DNA TGCGCCAGCAGCTTGGTTCCGGGACAGCAGTATTCACCCCTCCACTTT.

This clone was seen more than once but under ten times. The genes are TRBV4-3 and TRBJ2-1, with 9 bases matching TRBD1. Germline V gene sequence: CDR1 LGHNA, CDR2 YSLEER. J gave up 2 bases and V 0 bases, and 8 bases lay outside the gene matches. The length of the CDR3 is 18 residues. In DNA, the CDR3 is TGCGCCAGCAGCCAAGACCCCTCGGGACAGGGTCCCTACAATGAGCAGTTCTTC. This sequence encodes CASSQDPSGQGPYNEQFF.

The chain is built from TRBV19 and TRBJ2-6; D is unclear. There are 15 residues in the CDR3. The germline V gene has CDR1 LNHDA and CDR2 SQIVND (reference sequence). The ends were cut back, 6 bases at V and 1 base at J, with 10 bases in the middle. Here the CDR3 DNA reads TGTGCCAGTAGATCGGCAGGATCTGGGGCCAACGTCCTGACTTTC. Its protein is CASRSAGSGANVLTF.

This rearrangement joins TRBV19 to TRBJ2-1, with D maybe TRBD2 (5 bases). V was cut by 3 bases and J by 3 bases, with 18 bases left in between. This CDR3 is built from 17 residues. CDR1 and CDR2 (germline): LNHDA, SQIVND (reference sequence). DNA of the CDR3: TGTGCCAGTAGTATGAGGCAGGTGGGGAGCTACTACAATGAGCAGTTCTTC. Translating it yields CASSMRQVGSYYNEQFF.